These 21 T cell receptor beta chains share one sample of origin, sequenced in a study of T cells expressing NK-cell markers. TCRdb reprocessed the 5' RACE reads and keeps a single row for each CDR3 protein, giving no DNA. Its table records roughly 450,000 distinct CDR3 sequences. Sequenced sample: blood T cells: a sorted CD56 or NKG2C T cell subset, CD4+ or CD8+ T cells, or bulk PBMC T cells (not recorded which). These receptors all stem from a woman between 50 and 59 years old in good health.

The J gene is TRBJ2-7, the V gene TRBV4-1. The germline V gene encodes CDR1 MGHRA and CDR2 YSYEKL. The CDR3 extends over 14 amino acids. The CDR3 loop reads CASSRSQGPYEQYF.

The gene calls are TRBV29-1 and TRBJ2-1; TCRdb picks TRBD1, but there is no DNA to check that call. Germline lookup yields CDR1 SQVTM and CDR2 ANQGSEA. The CDR3 consists of 15 residues. CDR3 loop: CSVVLGAGPLNEQFF.

V usage is TRBV20-1 and J usage is TRBJ2-1. The germline gives CDR1 DFQATT, CDR2 SNEGSKA (reference sequence). The CDR3 length is 13 residues. The CDR3 sequence: CSARSGHYNEQFF.

This rearrangement joins TRBV5-1 to TRBJ2-1; TCRdb designates TRBD2, a call that cannot be tested without DNA. Germline CDR1 reads SGHRS; CDR2 reads YFSETQ. The CDR3 consists of 12 residues. CDR3: CASRFSVGEQFF. The variable domain in full, completed from reference TRBV5-1 and TRBJ2-1, reads KAGVTQTPRYLIKTRGQQVTLSCSPISGHRSVSWYQQTPGQGLQFLFEYFSETQRNKGNFPGRFSGRQFSNSRSEMNVSTLELGDSALYLCASRFSVGEQFFGPGTRLTVL.

The J gene is TRBJ1-4, the V gene TRBV27. This CDR3 region has 15 residues. The germline CDR1 and CDR2 sequences are MNHEY and SMNVEV (reference sequence). The CDR3 is CASSFQLRPDEKLFF.

The CDR3 sequence is CAYDSLNLYEQYF. J is TRBJ2-7 and V is TRBV30; TCRdb indicates TRBD1, and absent DNA this call remains unverified. In germline, CDR1 is GTSNPN, CDR2 SVGIG (reference sequence). This CDR3 has 13 amino acids.

This chain connects TRBV10-1 to TRBJ2-5. The CDR3 contains 13 residues. Germline V gene data show CDR1 as WNHNN and CDR2 as SYGVQD (reference sequence). CDR3 sequence: CASSVKGQETQYF.

This sequence joins TRBV10-3 and TRBJ2-2; lacking DNA, the TRBD1 call made by TCRdb goes unchecked. The CDR3 is 15 amino acids. Germline V gives CDR1 ENHRY, CDR2 SYGVKD. CDR3 in amino acids: CAISESGERTGELFF.

The genes are TRBV20-1 and TRBJ1-1; TCRdb's D gene call, TRBD1, goes unchecked for lack of DNA. The CDR3 runs 13 residues. Per the germline V gene, CDR1 is DFQATT and CDR2 is SNEGSKA (reference sequence). The CDR3 protein is CSASYGTASEAFF.

V gene TRBV11-2 combines with J gene TRBJ2-1; TCRdb selects TRBD1, and the lack of DNA leaves this call unchecked. The CDR3 spans 16 residues. Germline lookup yields CDR1 SGHAT and CDR2 FQNNGV. The CDR3 sequence: CASSQGAGGPHNEQFF.

The chain carries TRBV29-1 and TRBJ1-1. CDR3 length: 14 amino acids. Germline-derived CDR1 and CDR2 are SQVTM and ANQGSEA. CDR3 residues: CSVDTRLGNTEAFF. The whole variable domain, remainder taken from reference TRBV29-1 and TRBJ1-1, is SAVISQKPSRDICQRGTSLTIQCQVDSQVTMMFWYRQQPGQSLTLIATANQGSEATYESGFVIDKFPISRPNLTFSTLTVSNMSPEDSSIYLCSVDTRLGNTEAFFGQGTRLTVV.

V gene TRBV3-1 combines with J gene TRBJ2-1; checking the TCRdb D call of TRBD2 is not possible without DNA. Per the germline V gene, CDR1 is LGHDT and CDR2 is YNNKEL (reference sequence). The CDR3 consists of 11 residues. The CDR3 loop is CASGGRVEQFF.

The chain employs TRBV19 and TRBJ2-7; no DNA is available, so the TRBD1 call from TCRdb remains unchecked. Germline-derived CDR1 and CDR2 are LNHDA and SQIVND (reference sequence). This CDR3 comprises 16 residues. This CDR3 is CASSRGTGGASYEQYF.

The V and J genes are TRBV9 and TRBJ2-2; TCRdb picks TRBD1, but there is no DNA to check that call. The CDR3 extends over 14 amino acids. Germline V gene sequence: CDR1 SGDLS, CDR2 YYNGEE. CDR3 sequence reads: CASKPGQGAGELFF.

The chain is built from TRBV4-1 and TRBJ2-1; TCRdb's assignment of TRBD2 cannot be checked, as there is no DNA. The length of the CDR3 is 18 residues. Germline V gives CDR1 MGHRA, CDR2 YSYEKL. CDR3: CASSQGHGSGLADNEQFF.

The chain uses TRBV29-1 and TRBJ1-2; TCRdb gives TRBD1 as the D gene, but with no DNA this cannot be confirmed. Per germline, CDR1 SQVTM and CDR2 ANQGSEA. The CDR3 spans 14 residues. The CDR3 reads CSVEDLRQRYGYTF.

The rearrangement uses TRBV27 and TRBJ1-2; absent DNA, TCRdb's TRBD1 call cannot be checked. Germline-derived CDR1 and CDR2 are MNHEY and SMNVEV (reference sequence). This CDR3 comprises 16 residues. The CDR3 protein is CASSAKLRVEGVGYTF.

The CDR3 reads CASSPQRTLVNYGYTF. The V gene is TRBV7-2, the J gene TRBJ1-2; without DNA, the TCRdb call of TRBD1 cannot be checked. The germline gives CDR1 SGHTA, CDR2 FQGNSA. This CDR3 spans 16 amino acids.

V usage is TRBV20-1 and J usage is TRBJ2-7. The CDR3 spans 14 residues. Germline values: CDR1 DFQATT, CDR2 SNEGSKA (reference sequence). CDR3 residues: CSAIRPLVGYEQYF.

This chain uses TRBV6-2 or TRBV6-3 with TRBJ2-5; TCRdb lists TRBD2, though no DNA is available to test this call. In germline, CDR1 is MNHEY, CDR2 SVGEGT. The CDR3 loop spans 14 amino acids. CDR3: CASSYSEGGETQYF.

The rearrangement links TRBV5-1 to TRBJ2-3; TCRdb names TRBD2, which stays unverified in the absence of DNA. The CDR3 consists of 16 residues. CDR1 is SGHRS, CDR2 YFSETQ, per germline. The CDR3 is CASTRSGRLGTDTQYF.